This T cell receptor (beta chain) was sequenced during a study of blood T cell repertoires in COVID-19. Whole-study context: The analysed material was cDNA or gDNA that came from T cells, B-cell-depleted T cells, or PBMCs.

This clone was picked up a small number of times. Germline V gene data show CDR1 as SGHRS and CDR2 as YFSETQ. This CDR3 is built from 13 residues. Trimming at V came to 6 bases and at J to 5 bases, leaving 8 bases not matched to a gene. Generated by immunoSEQ multiplex PCR, the TCRdb table keeps only in-frame clones and is missing some. Of roughly 30,000 clones in the sample, more than 70% were seen once. The chain combines TRBV5-1 with TRBJ2-7, with TRBD1 matching 7 bases. The TCR sequence derives from a human donor in a cohort sampled during active COVID-19. The material sequenced was peripheral blood. As DNA, the CDR3 is TGCGCCAGCACCCCCGGAGACAGGGACGAGCAGTACTTC. Translating gives CASTPGDRDEQYF.